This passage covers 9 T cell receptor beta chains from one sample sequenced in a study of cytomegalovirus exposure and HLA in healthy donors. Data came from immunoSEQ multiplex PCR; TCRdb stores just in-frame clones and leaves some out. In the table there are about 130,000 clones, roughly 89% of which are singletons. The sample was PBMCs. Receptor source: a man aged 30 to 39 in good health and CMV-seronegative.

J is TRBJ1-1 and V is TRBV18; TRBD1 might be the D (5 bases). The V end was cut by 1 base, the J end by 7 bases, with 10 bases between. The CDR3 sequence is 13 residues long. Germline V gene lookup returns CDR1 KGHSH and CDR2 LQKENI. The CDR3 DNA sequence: TGTGCCAGCTCACCACTTGGACAAGGTGAAGCTTTCTTT. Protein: CASSPLGQGEAFF. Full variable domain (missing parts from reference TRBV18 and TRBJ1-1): NAGVMQNPRHLVRRRGQEARLRCSPMKGHSHVYWYRQLPEEGLKFMVYLQKENIIDESGMPKERFSAEFPKEGPSILRIQQVVRGDSAAYFCASSPLGQGEAFFGQGTRLTVV.

CDR3 nucleotides: TGCGCCAGCAGCACGATCGGGGAATTCACAGATACGCAGTATTTT. Translated: CASSTIGEFTDTQYF. This chain uses TRBV5-1 with TRBJ2-3, with a weak D call TRBD2 (5 bases). CDR3 length: 15 residues. The germline V gene encodes CDR1 SGHRS and CDR2 YFSETQ. Between the trimmed V and J ends, which lost 4 bases and 2 bases, there was a span of 14 bases.

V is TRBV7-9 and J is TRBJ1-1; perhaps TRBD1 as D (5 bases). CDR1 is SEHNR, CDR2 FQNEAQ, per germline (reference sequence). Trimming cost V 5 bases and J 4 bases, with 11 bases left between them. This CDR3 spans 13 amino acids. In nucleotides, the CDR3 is TGTGCCAGCAGCCCATCAGGGTTCACTGAAGCTTTCTTT. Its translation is CASSPSGFTEAFF.

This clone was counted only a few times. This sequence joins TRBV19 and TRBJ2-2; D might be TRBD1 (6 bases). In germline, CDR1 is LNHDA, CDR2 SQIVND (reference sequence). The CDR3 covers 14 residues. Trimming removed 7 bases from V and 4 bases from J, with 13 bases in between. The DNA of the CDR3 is TGTGCCAGTATTGGGACACCCTTCACCGGGGAGCTGTTTTTT. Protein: CASIGTPFTGELFF. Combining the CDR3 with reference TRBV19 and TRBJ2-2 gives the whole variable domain DGGITQSPKYLFRKEGQNVTLSCEQNLNHDAMYWYRQDPGQGLRLIYYSQIVNDFQKGDIAEGYSVSREKKESFPLTVTSAQKNPTAFYLCASIGTPFTGELFFGEGSRLTVL.

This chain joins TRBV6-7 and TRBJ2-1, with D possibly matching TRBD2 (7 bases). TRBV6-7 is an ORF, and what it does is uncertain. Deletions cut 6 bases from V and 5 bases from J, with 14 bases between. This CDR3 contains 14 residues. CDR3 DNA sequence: TGTGCCAGCAGAACGGGGGGCCCCCACAATGAGCAGTTCTTC. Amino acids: CASRTGGPHNEQFF.

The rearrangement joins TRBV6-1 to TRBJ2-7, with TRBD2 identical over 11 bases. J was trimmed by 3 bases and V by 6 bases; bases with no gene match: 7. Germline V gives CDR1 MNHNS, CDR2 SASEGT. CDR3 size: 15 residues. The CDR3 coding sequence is TGTGCCAGCAGGCATGAAGGACTAGCGGGCTACGAGCAGTACTTC. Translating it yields CASRHEGLAGYEQYF.

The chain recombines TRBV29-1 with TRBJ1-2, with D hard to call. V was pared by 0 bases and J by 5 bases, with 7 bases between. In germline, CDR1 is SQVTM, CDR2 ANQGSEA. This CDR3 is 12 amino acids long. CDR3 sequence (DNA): TGCAGCGTTGAAGATAAACTTTATGGCTACACCTTC. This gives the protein CSVEDKLYGYTF.

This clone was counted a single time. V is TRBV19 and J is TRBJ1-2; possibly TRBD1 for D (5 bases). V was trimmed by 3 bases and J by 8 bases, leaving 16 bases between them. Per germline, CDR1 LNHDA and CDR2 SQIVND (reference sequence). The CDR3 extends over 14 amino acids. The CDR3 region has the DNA TGTGCCAGTAGTATGGGTCAGGGAAAACTCGGCTACACCTTC. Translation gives CASSMGQGKLGYTF.

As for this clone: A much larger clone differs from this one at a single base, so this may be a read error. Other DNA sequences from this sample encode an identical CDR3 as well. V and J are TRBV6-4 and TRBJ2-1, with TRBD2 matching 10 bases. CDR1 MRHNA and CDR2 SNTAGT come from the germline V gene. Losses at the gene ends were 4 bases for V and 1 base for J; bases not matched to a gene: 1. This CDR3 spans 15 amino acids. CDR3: CASSGTSGSYNEQFF. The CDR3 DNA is TGTGCCAGCAGTGGGACTAGCGGATCCTACAATGAGCAGTTCTTC.